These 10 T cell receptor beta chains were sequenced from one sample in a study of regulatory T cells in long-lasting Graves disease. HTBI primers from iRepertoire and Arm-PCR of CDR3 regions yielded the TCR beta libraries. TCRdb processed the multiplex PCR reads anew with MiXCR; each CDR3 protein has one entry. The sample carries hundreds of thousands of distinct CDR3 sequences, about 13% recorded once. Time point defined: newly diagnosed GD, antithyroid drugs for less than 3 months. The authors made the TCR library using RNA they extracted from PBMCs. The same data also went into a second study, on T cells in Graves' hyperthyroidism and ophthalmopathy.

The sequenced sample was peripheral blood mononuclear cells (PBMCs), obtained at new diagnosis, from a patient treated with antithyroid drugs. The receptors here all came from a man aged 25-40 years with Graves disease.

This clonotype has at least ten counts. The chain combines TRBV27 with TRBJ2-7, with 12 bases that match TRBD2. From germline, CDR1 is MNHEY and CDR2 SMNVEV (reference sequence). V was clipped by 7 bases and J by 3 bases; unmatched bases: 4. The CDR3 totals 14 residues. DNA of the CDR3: TGTGCCAGCAAACTAGCGGGAGGCTTCTACGAGCAGTACTTC. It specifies CASKLAGGFYEQYF.

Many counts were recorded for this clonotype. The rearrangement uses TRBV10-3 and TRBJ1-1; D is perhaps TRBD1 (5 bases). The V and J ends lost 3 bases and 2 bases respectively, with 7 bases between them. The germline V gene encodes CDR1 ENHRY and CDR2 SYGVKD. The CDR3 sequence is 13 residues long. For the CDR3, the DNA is TGTGCCATCAGTGACGGGGGAAACACTGAAGCTTTCTTT. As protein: CAISDGGNTEAFF.

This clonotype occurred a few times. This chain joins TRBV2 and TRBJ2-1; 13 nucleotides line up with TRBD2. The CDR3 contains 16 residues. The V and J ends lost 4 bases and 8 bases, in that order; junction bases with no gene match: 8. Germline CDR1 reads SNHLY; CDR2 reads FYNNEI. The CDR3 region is CASSGGTSGMADEQFF. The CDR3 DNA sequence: TGTGCCAGCAGTGGCGGGACTAGCGGGATGGCGGATGAGCAGTTCTTC.

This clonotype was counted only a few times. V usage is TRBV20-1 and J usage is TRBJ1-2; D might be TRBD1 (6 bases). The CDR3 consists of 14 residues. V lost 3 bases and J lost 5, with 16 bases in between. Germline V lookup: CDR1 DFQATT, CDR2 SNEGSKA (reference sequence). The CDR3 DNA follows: TGCAGTGCTAGGGACCCGCGAAGGGGGTATGGCTACACCTTC. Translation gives CSARDPRRGYGYTF.

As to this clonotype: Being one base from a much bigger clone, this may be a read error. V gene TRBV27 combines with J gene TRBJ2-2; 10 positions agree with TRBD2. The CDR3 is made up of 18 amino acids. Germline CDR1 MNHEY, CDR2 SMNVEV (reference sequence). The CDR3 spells CAGSQGLADLSNTGELFF. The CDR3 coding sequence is TGTGCCGGCAGCCAAGGACTAGCGGATCTGTCTAACACCGGGGAGCTGTTTTTT.

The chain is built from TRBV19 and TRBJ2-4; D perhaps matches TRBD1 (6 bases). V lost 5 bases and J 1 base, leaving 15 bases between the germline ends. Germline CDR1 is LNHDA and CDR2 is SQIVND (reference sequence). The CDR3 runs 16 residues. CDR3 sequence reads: CASSLRDKRAKNIQYF. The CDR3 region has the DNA TGTGCCAGTAGTCTTCGGGACAAGAGGGCCAAAAACATTCAGTACTTC. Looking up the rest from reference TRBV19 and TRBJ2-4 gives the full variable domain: DGGITQSPKYLFRKEGQNVTLSCEQNLNHDAMYWYRQDPGQGLRLIYYSQIVNDFQKGDIAEGYSVSREKKESFPLTVTSAQKNPTAFYLCASSLRDKRAKNIQYFGAGTRLSVL.

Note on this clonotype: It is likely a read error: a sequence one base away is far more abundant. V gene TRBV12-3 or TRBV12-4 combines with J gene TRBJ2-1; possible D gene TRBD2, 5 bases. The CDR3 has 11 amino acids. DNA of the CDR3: TGTGCCAGCACCCTTTGGGAGACCCAGTGCTTC. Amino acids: CASTLWETQCF.

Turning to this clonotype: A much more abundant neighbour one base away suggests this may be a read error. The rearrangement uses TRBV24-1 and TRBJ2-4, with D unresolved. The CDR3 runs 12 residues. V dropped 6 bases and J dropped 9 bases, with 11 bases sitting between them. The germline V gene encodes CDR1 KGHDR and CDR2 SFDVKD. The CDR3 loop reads CATSNGHGIQYF. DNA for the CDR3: TGTGCCACCAGTAACGGCCATGGCATTCAGTACTTC.

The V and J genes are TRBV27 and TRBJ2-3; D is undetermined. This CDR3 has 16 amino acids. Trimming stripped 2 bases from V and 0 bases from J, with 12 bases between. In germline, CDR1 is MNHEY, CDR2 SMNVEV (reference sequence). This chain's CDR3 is CASSLNRVPSTDTQYF. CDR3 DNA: TGTGCCAGCAGTTTAAATAGAGTCCCGAGCACAGATACGCAGTATTTT.

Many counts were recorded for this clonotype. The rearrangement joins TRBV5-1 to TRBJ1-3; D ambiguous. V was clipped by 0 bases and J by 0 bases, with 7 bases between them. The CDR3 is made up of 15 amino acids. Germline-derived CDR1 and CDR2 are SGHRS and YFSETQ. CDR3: CASSLGTTSGNTIYF. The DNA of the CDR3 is TGCGCCAGCAGCTTGGGCACGACCTCTGGAAACACCATATATTTT.